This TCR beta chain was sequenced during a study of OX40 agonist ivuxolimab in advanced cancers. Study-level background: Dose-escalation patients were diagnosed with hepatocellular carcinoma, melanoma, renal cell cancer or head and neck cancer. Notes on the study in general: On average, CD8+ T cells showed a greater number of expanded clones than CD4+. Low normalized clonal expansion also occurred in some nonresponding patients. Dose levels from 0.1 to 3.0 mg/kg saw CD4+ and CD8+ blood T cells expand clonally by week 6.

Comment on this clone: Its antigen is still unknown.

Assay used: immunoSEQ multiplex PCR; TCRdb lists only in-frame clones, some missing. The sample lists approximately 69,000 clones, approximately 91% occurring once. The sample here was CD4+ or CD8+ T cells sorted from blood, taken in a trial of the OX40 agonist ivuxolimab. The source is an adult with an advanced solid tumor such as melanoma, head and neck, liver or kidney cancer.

CDR3 sequence: CASSESTGSGNTIYF. The CDR3, as DNA: TGTGCCAGCAGTGAGTCTACGGGATCTGGAAACACCATATATTTT. The V gene is TRBV6-1, the J gene TRBJ1-3; D unresolved. The CDR3 is made up of 15 amino acids. Trimming removed 3 bases from V and 1 base from J, with 10 bases in between. CDR1 is MNHNS, CDR2 SASEGT, per germline.